This T cell receptor beta chain was sequenced during a study of T cells in Graves' hyperthyroidism and ophthalmopathy. The junction had 12 bases not matched to a gene; V was cut back by 3 bases and J by 8 bases. The V gene's germline CDR1 is MDHEN and CDR2 SYDVKM. This CDR3 contains 17 residues. This clonotype was counted at least ten times. It was RNA transcripts that yielded the amplified TCR beta CDR3 regions. First-round RT-PCR targeting the TCR CDR3 was performed with the HTBI primer set. Using its own MiXCR run on the multiplex PCR reads, TCRdb lists one record per CDR3 protein. The table has 250,000 to 400,000 distinct CDR3 sequences, 12% to 15% seen once.

This clonotype originated in a woman in her thirties or forties with Graves' ophthalmopathy. Sequenced: blood. This sequence joins TRBV28 and TRBJ2-1; the match to TRBD2 covers 11 bases. The CDR3: CASSFISSGRNVDEQFF. The CDR3 DNA reads TGTGCCAGCAGTTTTATTTCTAGCGGGAGGAATGTGGATGAGCAGTTCTTC.